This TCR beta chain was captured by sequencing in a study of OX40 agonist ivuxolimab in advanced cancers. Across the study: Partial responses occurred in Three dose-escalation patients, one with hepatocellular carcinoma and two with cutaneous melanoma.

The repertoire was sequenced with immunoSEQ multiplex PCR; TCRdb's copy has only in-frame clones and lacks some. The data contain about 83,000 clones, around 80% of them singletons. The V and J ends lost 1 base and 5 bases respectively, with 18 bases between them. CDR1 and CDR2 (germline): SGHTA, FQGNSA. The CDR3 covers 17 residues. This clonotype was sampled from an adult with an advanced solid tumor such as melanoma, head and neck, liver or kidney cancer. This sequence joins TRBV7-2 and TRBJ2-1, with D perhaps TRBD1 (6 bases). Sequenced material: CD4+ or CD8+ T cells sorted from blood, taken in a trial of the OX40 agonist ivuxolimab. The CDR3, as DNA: TGTGCCAGCAGCTTAGGTTCGGGCAGGGGTGGTGACAATGAGCAGTTCTTC. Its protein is CASSLGSGRGGDNEQFF.